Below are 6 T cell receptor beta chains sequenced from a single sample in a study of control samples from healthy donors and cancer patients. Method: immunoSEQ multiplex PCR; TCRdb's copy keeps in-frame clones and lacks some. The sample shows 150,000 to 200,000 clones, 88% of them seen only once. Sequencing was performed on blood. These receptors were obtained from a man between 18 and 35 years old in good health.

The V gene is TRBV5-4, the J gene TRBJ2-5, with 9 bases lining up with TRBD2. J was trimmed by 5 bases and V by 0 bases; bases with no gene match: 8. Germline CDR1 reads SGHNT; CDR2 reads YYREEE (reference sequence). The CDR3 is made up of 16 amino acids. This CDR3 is CASSLGLRSGGETQYF. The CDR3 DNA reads TGTGCCAGCAGCTTGGGGTTGCGGAGCGGGGGGGAGACCCAGTACTTC.

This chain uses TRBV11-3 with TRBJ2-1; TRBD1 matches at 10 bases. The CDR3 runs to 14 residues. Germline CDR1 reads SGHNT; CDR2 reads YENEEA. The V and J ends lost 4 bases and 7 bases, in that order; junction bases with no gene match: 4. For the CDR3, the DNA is TGTGCCAGCAGCTCTGACAGGGGGCGTAATGAGCAGTTCTTC. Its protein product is CASSSDRGRNEQFF.

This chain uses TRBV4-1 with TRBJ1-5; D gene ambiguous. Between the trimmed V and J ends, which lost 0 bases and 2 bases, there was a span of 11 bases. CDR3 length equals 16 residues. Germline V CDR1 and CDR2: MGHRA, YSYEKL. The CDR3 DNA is TGCGCCAGCAGCCAAGATGGAGGTATAGGCAATCAGCCCCAGCATTTT. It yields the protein CASSQDGGIGNQPQHF.

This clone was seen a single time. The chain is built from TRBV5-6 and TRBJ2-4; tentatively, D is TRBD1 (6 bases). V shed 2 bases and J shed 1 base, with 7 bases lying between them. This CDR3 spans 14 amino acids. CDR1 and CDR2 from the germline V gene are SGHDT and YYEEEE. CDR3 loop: CASSLRGAKNIQYF. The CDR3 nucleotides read TGTGCCAGCAGCTTAAGGGGGGCCAAAAACATTCAGTACTTC.

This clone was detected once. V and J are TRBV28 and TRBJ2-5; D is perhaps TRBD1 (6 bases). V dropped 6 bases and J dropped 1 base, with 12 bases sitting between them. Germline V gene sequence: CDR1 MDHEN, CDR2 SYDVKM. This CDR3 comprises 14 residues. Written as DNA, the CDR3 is TGTGCCAGCAGCTTCACAGGGACCCAAGAGACCCAGTACTTC. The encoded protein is CASSFTGTQETQYF. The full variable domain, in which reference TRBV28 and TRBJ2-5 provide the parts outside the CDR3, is DVKVTQSSRYLVKRTGEKVFLECVQDMDHENMFWYRQDPGLGLRLIYFSYDVKMKEKGDIPEGYSVSREKKERFSLILESASTNQTSMYLCASSFTGTQETQYFGPGTRLLVL.

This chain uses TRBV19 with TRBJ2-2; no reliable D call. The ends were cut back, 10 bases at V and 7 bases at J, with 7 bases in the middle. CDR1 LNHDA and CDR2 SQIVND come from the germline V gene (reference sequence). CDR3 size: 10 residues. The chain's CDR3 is CATWFGELFF. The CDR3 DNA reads TGTGCCACCTGGTTCGGGGAGCTGTTTTTT.